The 30 T cell receptor beta chains presented below share a single source sample, sequenced in a study of OX40 agonist ivuxolimab in advanced cancers. Sequencing used immunoSEQ multiplex PCR; TCRdb keeps in-frame clones, though not all of them. The sample shows roughly 53,000 clones, roughly 83% of them seen only once. The specimen was CD4+ or CD8+ T cells sorted from blood, collected in a trial of the OX40 agonist ivuxolimab. The source is an adult with an advanced solid tumor such as melanoma, head and neck, liver or kidney cancer.

The V call is TRBV30, the J call TRBJ2-3; tentative D call: TRBD2 (5 bases). V was clipped by 1 base and J by 8 bases, with 7 bases between them. This CDR3 has 11 amino acids. CDR1 and CDR2 from the germline V gene are GTSNPN and SVGIG (reference sequence). The CDR3 DNA follows: TGTGCCTGGAGTGACCGGGGTACGCAGTATTTT. It translates to CAWSDRGTQYF.

The chain carries TRBV7-6 and TRBJ1-2; D perhaps matches TRBD1 (5 bases). This CDR3 has 15 residues. The germline V gene has CDR1 SGHVS and CDR2 FNYEAQ. V lost 5 bases and J 4 bases, leaving 17 bases between the germline ends. The CDR3 region is CASSPGGGLGYGYTF. The CDR3 coding sequence is TGTGCCAGCAGCCCGGGCGGGGGTCTGGGCTATGGCTACACCTTC.

Within the sample, this clone is medium-sized. J is TRBJ2-1 and V is TRBV27; D is possibly TRBD2 (5 bases). Trimming took 7 bases from V and 0 from J, leaving 19 bases between them. The CDR3 covers 17 residues. Germline V gene sequence: CDR1 MNHEY, CDR2 SMNVEV (reference sequence). This CDR3 is CASTVGIGGSSYNEQFF. DNA for the CDR3: TGTGCCAGCACAGTGGGGATAGGAGGCAGCTCCTACAATGAGCAGTTCTTC.

The chain is built from TRBV6-5 and TRBJ2-3; D unresolved. This CDR3 has 14 residues. Germline CDR1 and CDR2: MNHEY and SVGAGI. With 5 bases removed from V and 1 base from J, the gap between germline ends came to 10 bases. Here the CDR3 DNA reads TGTGCCAGCAGTCTGGGAAGCGGCACAGATACGCAGTATTTT. It codes for CASSLGSGTDTQYF.

The J gene is TRBJ2-1, the V gene TRBV5-1, with 10 bases that match TRBD2. Germline V gene lookup returns CDR1 SGHRS and CDR2 YFSETQ. With V trimmed by 1 base and J by 0 bases, 7 bases remained unmatched. The length of the CDR3 is 18 residues. In DNA form, the CDR3 reads TGCGCCAGCAGCTTGTTAGTCCCTAGCGGGAGCTCCTACAATGAGCAGTTCTTC. It encodes CASSLLVPSGSSYNEQFF.

The V and J genes are TRBV5-8 and TRBJ2-7; 16 bases line up with TRBD2. The CDR3 is 18 amino acids. V was clipped by 3 bases and J by 2 bases; unmatched bases: 8. Germline lookup yields CDR1 SGHTS and CDR2 YDEGEE. CDR3 loop: CASSYMGLAGGSTYEQYF. The CDR3 DNA reads as TGTGCCAGCAGCTACATGGGACTAGCGGGAGGGTCTACCTACGAGCAGTACTTC.

This rearrangement joins TRBV2 to TRBJ2-7; D is undetermined. V was shortened by 6 bases and J by 1 base, with 13 bases between the two germline ends. Germline CDR1 reads SNHLY; CDR2 reads FYNNEI. The CDR3 spans 14 residues. The CDR3 is CASSLTHTSYEQYF. The CDR3 coding sequence is TGTGCCAGCAGCCTGACACATACGTCCTACGAGCAGTACTTC.

CDR3 residues: CASSVGGDTRNEQFF. The CDR3 DNA follows: TGTGCCAGCAGCGTAGGAGGGGATACTCGGAATGAGCAGTTCTTC. This sequence joins TRBV9 and TRBJ2-1, with D perhaps being TRBD1 or TRBD2 (5 bases each). Germline loops: CDR1 SGDLS, CDR2 YYNGEE. Trimming pared 0 bases from V and 7 bases from J, leaving 14 bases between. This CDR3 has 15 amino acids.

The rearrangement links TRBV28 to TRBJ2-3, with TRBD2 matching over 7 bases. The CDR3 has 14 amino acids. After removal of 7 bases from V and 7 bases from J, the junction contained 11 bases not matched to a gene. Germline loops: CDR1 MDHEN, CDR2 SYDVKM. The CDR3 bases are TGTGCCAGCACCTTGAGCGGGATGGTAAATACGCAGTATTTT. This sequence encodes CASTLSGMVNTQYF.

This CDR3 reads CASSLLALSYNEQFF. The DNA of the CDR3 is TGCGCCAGCAGCTTGCTAGCGCTCTCCTACAATGAGCAGTTCTTC. The chain has TRBV5-1 and TRBJ2-1, with D perhaps TRBD2 (6 bases). Trimming removed 1 base from V and 0 bases from J, with 8 bases in between. There are 15 residues in the CDR3. In germline, CDR1 is SGHRS, CDR2 YFSETQ. The whole variable domain, remainder taken from reference TRBV5-1 and TRBJ2-1, is KAGVTQTPRYLIKTRGQQVTLSCSPISGHRSVSWYQQTPGQGLQFLFEYFSETQRNKGNFPGRFSGRQFSNSRSEMNVSTLELGDSALYLCASSLLALSYNEQFFGPGTRLTVL.

The chain links TRBV5-1 to TRBJ1-5; D remains ambiguous. This CDR3 is built from 13 residues. Per germline, CDR1 SGHRS and CDR2 YFSETQ. The V end was cut by 1 base, the J end by 4 bases, with 6 bases between. The CDR3 nucleotides read TGCGCCAGCAGCTTGACGGCAAATCAGCCCCAGCATTTT. Encoded protein: CASSLTANQPQHF.

Only one count was recorded for this clone. The chain combines TRBV4-2 with TRBJ1-1; 8 bases fit TRBD1. The junction had 6 bases not matched to a gene; V was cut back by 4 bases and J by 5 bases. From germline, CDR1 is LGHNA and CDR2 YNFKEQ. The CDR3 extends over 14 amino acids. As DNA, the CDR3 is TGTGCCAGCAGCCTACCGGGACAGGAGACTGAAGCTTTCTTT. Translation gives CASSLPGQETEAFF.

This clone was counted only a few times. CDR3 nucleotide sequence: TGTGCCAGCAGTTGGGGACAGGGAGCCTACGAGCAGTACTTC. Translation gives CASSWGQGAYEQYF. The chain couples TRBV27 to TRBJ2-7; 9 nucleotides line up with TRBD1. CDR1 and CDR2 from the germline V gene are MNHEY and SMNVEV (reference sequence). The CDR3 is 14 residues long. Losses at the gene ends were 4 bases for V and 2 bases for J; bases not matched to a gene: 3.

The V and J genes are TRBV27 and TRBJ1-5; a possible D gene is TRBD1 (5 bases). The CDR3 is 14 residues long. Germline assignment: CDR1 MNHEY and CDR2 SMNVEV (reference sequence). The V gene lost 6 bases and the J gene lost 3 bases, with 12 bases spanning the gap. The CDR3 DNA reads as TGTGCCAGCAGGGGGGGTCGGATCAATCAGCCCCAGCATTTT. It yields the protein CASRGGRINQPQHF.

The J gene is TRBJ2-2, the V gene TRBV4-3; 11 bases fit TRBD2. V lost 3 bases and J lost 2; bases outside the gene matches: 8. Germline CDR1 reads LGHNA; CDR2 reads YSLEER. The CDR3 spans 18 residues. In DNA form, the CDR3 reads TGCGCCAGCAGCCACGAACTGGGACTAGCGGCTAACACCGGGGAGCTGTTTTTT. Translation gives CASSHELGLAANTGELFF.

The gene calls are TRBV30 and TRBJ2-2; TRBD1 matches 8 bases. V shed 0 bases and J 4 bases; nucleotides not matched to a gene: 7. From germline, CDR1 is GTSNPN and CDR2 SVGIG (reference sequence). The CDR3 runs 16 residues. The CDR3 loop reads CAWSVSRQGSTGELFF. In DNA, the CDR3 is TGTGCCTGGAGTGTATCGAGACAGGGGTCCACCGGGGAGCTGTTTTTT.

The V gene is TRBV5-4, the J gene TRBJ1-6; D is perhaps TRBD1 (6 bases). With 4 bases removed from V and 1 base from J, the gap between germline ends came to 15 bases. The CDR3 totals 17 residues. Germline V gene lookup returns CDR1 SGHNT and CDR2 YYREEE (reference sequence). CDR3 residues: CASSRRGGVSYNSPLHF. The DNA for the CDR3 is TGTGCCAGCAGCCGGAGGGGGGGAGTTTCCTATAATTCACCCCTCCACTTT.

CDR3 sequence: CASSGRGRTEAFF. CDR3 sequence (DNA): TGTGCCAGCAGCGGCAGGGGGCGGACTGAAGCTTTCTTT. The J gene is TRBJ1-1, the V gene TRBV7-9; TRBD1 matches at 8 bases. CDR1 SEHNR and CDR2 FQNEAQ come from the germline V gene (reference sequence). With 5 bases clipped from V and 5 bases from J, the junction kept 4 bases outside the gene matches. CDR3 length: 13 residues.

The rearrangement uses TRBV29-1 and TRBJ2-3, with TRBD1 identical over 7 bases. The germline V gene encodes CDR1 SQVTM and CDR2 ANQGSEA. This CDR3 comprises 14 residues. Trimming at V came to 7 bases and at J to 0 bases, leaving 7 bases not matched to a gene. The CDR3, as DNA: TGCAGCGCATCCGGGACAGCCAGCACAGATACGCAGTATTTT. Amino acid sequence: CSASGTASTDTQYF.

V is TRBV10-3 and J is TRBJ1-2; no clear D. V lost 3 bases and J 6 bases, leaving 11 bases between the germline ends. The germline gives CDR1 ENHRY, CDR2 SYGVKD. The CDR3 is 13 amino acids. The CDR3 spells CAISEGSPDGYTF. As DNA, the CDR3 is TGTGCCATCAGTGAAGGCAGCCCCGATGGCTACACCTTC.

The CDR3 is CASSQVAGEETQYF. The CDR3 coding sequence is TGCGCCAGCAGCCAGGTAGCGGGGGAAGAGACCCAGTACTTC. The chain employs TRBV4-1 and TRBJ2-5; 9 nucleotides agree with TRBD2. In germline, CDR1 is MGHRA, CDR2 YSYEKL. This CDR3 is 14 amino acids long. The J segment lost 3 bases and the V segment lost 3 bases, leaving 2 bases of the junction unmatched.

The CDR3 is CASSLMGSSKNIQYF. In nucleotides, the CDR3 is TGTGCCAGCAGCTTAATGGGCAGCTCCAAAAACATTCAGTACTTC. This rearrangement joins TRBV7-9 to TRBJ2-4; no reliable D call. From germline, CDR1 is SEHNR and CDR2 FQNEAQ (reference sequence). This CDR3 region has 15 residues. V was shortened by 2 bases and J by 2 bases, with 10 bases between the two germline ends.

The chain uses TRBV7-9 and TRBJ1-2; maybe TRBD1 (5 bases). CDR3 length: 15 residues. Trimming shortened V by 5 bases and J by 6 bases, and 19 bases separated the two germline ends. Germline V CDR1 and CDR2: SEHNR, FQNEAQ (reference sequence). Here the CDR3 reads CASSPLLGGRDGYTF. The CDR3, as DNA: TGTGCCAGCAGCCCCCTCCTCGGGGGTAGGGATGGCTACACCTTC.

The chain recombines TRBV9 with TRBJ2-7; 12 bases align to TRBD2. This CDR3 region has 16 residues. J lost 6 bases, V lost 0 bases, and 7 bases had no gene match. Germline assignment: CDR1 SGDLS and CDR2 YYNGEE. CDR3 protein: CASSVGTSGAPLEQYF. The CDR3 region has the DNA TGTGCCAGCAGCGTAGGGACTAGCGGGGCCCCCCTCGAGCAGTACTTC.

V gene TRBV28 combines with J gene TRBJ2-1, with 9 bases that match TRBD2. This CDR3 is built from 17 residues. Germline values: CDR1 MDHEN, CDR2 SYDVKM. V shed 6 bases and J 10 bases; nucleotides not matched to a gene: 19. The CDR3 reads CASSLGGLAGNLGEQFF. The DNA for the CDR3 is TGTGCCAGCAGCCTGGGGGGGCTAGCGGGAAATCTTGGGGAGCAGTTCTTC.

In DNA form, the CDR3 reads TGTGCCAGCAGCTTAGTAGCTGGGGGAAACAATCAGCCCCAGCATTTT. It yields the protein CASSLVAGGNNQPQHF. The chain employs TRBV7-2 and TRBJ1-5, with D possibly matching TRBD1 (5 bases). V lost 1 base and J 3 bases, leaving 13 bases between the germline ends. The germline V gene has CDR1 SGHTA and CDR2 FQGNSA. This CDR3 has 16 amino acids.

The chain couples TRBV29-1 to TRBJ2-5; D remains ambiguous. V lost 6 bases, J lost 5 bases, and 13 bases lay in between. In germline, CDR1 is SQVTM, CDR2 ANQGSEA. CDR3 length equals 12 residues. CDR3 nucleotide sequence: TGCAGCGTCTCGAAAGGGTGGGAGACCCAGTACTTC. Translated: CSVSKGWETQYF.

The chain has TRBV28 and TRBJ2-1; a weak D match, TRBD2 (6 bases). The germline V and J ends were trimmed by 1 base and 9 bases, with 19 bases remaining between them. Germline assignment: CDR1 MDHEN and CDR2 SYDVKM. The CDR3 length is 16 residues. This CDR3 reads CASSLLSAGPRAEQFF. CDR3 in DNA: TGTGCCAGCAGTTTATTATCCGCGGGGCCGAGGGCTGAGCAGTTCTTC.

The gene calls are TRBV7-6 and TRBJ2-5; the D is unclear. The CDR3 runs to 17 residues. From germline, CDR1 is SGHVS and CDR2 FNYEAQ. The V and J ends lost 2 bases and 1 base respectively, with 17 bases between them. CDR3 sequence: CASSLSSLRNRQETQYF. The CDR3 nucleotides read TGTGCCAGCAGCTTAAGTAGTTTGCGGAACCGCCAAGAGACCCAGTACTTC. The full variable domain, in which reference TRBV7-6 and TRBJ2-5 provide the parts outside the CDR3, is GAGVSQSPRYKVTKRGQDVALRCDPISGHVSLYWYRQALGQGPEFLTYFNYEAQQDKSGLPNDRFSAERPEGSISTLTIQRTEQRDSAMYRCASSLSSLRNRQETQYFGPGTRLLVL.

The chain carries TRBV2 and TRBJ2-5; D is perhaps TRBD1 (5 bases). Germline lookup yields CDR1 SNHLY and CDR2 FYNNEI. Between the trimmed V and J ends, which lost 2 bases and 5 bases, there was a span of 18 bases. The CDR3 is 16 amino acids. CDR3 coding DNA: TGTGCCAGCAGTGAACAGCAGGGTGGGGTGTCCGAGACCCAGTACTTC. It yields the protein CASSEQQGGVSETQYF.